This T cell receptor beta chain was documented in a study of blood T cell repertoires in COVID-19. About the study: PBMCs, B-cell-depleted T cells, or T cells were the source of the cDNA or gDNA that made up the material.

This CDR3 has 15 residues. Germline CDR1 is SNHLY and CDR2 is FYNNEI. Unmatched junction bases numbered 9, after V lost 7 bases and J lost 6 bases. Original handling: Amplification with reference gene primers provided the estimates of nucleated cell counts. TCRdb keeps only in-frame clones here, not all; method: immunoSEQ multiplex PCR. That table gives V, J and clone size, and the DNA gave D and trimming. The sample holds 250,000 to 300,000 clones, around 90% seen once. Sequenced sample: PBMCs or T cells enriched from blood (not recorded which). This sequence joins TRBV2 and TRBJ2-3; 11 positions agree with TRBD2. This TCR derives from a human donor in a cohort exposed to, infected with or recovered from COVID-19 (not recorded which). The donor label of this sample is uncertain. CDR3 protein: CASNSGGASRDTQYF. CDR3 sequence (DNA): TGTGCCAGCAATAGCGGGGGGGCCTCCCGGGATACGCAGTATTTT.